These T cell receptor beta chains were read from a single sample in a study of blood T cell repertoires in COVID-19. Sequenced by immunoSEQ multiplex PCR; TCRdb stores in-frame clones only, minus some. The sample has a few hundred thousand clones; about 90% are singletons. The sequenced sample consisted of peripheral blood. Receptors were obtained from a man aged 18-30 years with COVID-19, enrolled during active disease. Each CDR3 is given with its conserved first and last residue. D genes are given only for firm matches. Rows may omit the clone size; those that give it use once, few, many or a size class.

CDR3,DNA,V,D,J,size
CASSLNSARSYEQYF,TGCGCCAGCAGCTTGAATAGCGCGCGCTCCTACGAGCAGTACTTC,TRBV5-1,NA,TRBJ2-7,NA
CASSLTSGRLNEQFF,TGTGCCAGCAGCCTTACTAGCGGGAGGCTCAATGAGCAGTTCTTC,TRBV7-2,TRBD2,TRBJ2-1,NA
CASSLGDTTYEQYF,TGTGCCAGCAGCCTAGGGGACACCACCTACGAGCAGTACTTC,TRBV11-2,NA,TRBJ2-7,NA
CASRSGGPQETQYF,TGCGCCAGCCGGAGCGGGGGACCCCAAGAGACCCAGTACTTC,TRBV5-1,TRBD2,TRBJ2-5,NA
CASSPQVAEETQYF,TGTGCCAGCAGTCCCCAGGTTGCCGAAGAGACCCAGTACTTC,TRBV27,NA,TRBJ2-5,NA
CASSLGAGGNQPQHF,TGTGCCAGTAGCCTGGGGGCGGGGGGCAATCAGCCCCAGCATTTT,TRBV19,NA,TRBJ1-5,NA
CASGTWGGRSYNSPLHF,TGTGCCAGCGGCACTTGGGGAGGAAGATCCTATAATTCACCCCTCCACTTT,TRBV28,NA,TRBJ1-6,NA
CASSPRTSGGSETQYF,TGTGCCAGCAGCCCCCGGACTAGCGGGGGGTCAGAGACCCAGTACTTC,TRBV3-1/TRBV3-2,TRBD2,TRBJ2-5,NA
CASGLAGRYEQYF,TGTGCCAGCGGCCTAGCGGGACGCTACGAGCAGTACTTC,TRBV3-1/TRBV3-2,TRBD2,TRBJ2-7,NA
CASSPPPTTTIYNEQFF,TGTGCCAGTAGCCCCCCCCCGACTACAACCATCTACAATGAGCAGTTCTTC,TRBV19,NA,TRBJ2-1,once
CASAGAIAVHHYLDEQFF,TGCGCCAGCGCTGGGGCTATAGCGGTTCACCATTATTTGGATGAGCAGTTCTTC,TRBV10-1,NA,TRBJ2-1,NA
CATRLVNEQFF,TGTGCCACCAGACTTGTGAATGAGCAGTTCTTC,TRBV27,NA,TRBJ2-1,NA
CASSLAGLGNQPQHF,TGTGCCAGCAGTTTAGCAGGGCTCGGCAATCAGCCCCAGCATTTT,TRBV27,NA,TRBJ1-5,NA
CASSPRQGYNSPLHF,TGTGCCAGCAGCCCCCGACAGGGCTATAATTCACCCCTCCACTTT,TRBV9,TRBD1,TRBJ1-6,NA
CASTGLNTGELFF,TGTGCCAGCACAGGTTTGAACACCGGGGAGCTGTTTTTT,TRBV12-3/TRBV12-4,NA,TRBJ2-2,once
CSVAGGAQGYTF,TGCAGCGTTGCGGGGGGGGCCCAAGGCTACACCTTC,TRBV29-1,NA,TRBJ1-2,NA
CASSLGRGRLGGELFF,TGTGCCAGCAGCTTGGGCAGGGGGCGGTTAGGCGGGGAGCTGTTTTTT,TRBV11-2,TRBD1,TRBJ2-2,NA
CASSLVWTASAQYF,TGTGCCAGCAGCTTAGTTTGGACTGCCTCGGCCCAGTACTTC,TRBV13,NA,TRBJ2-5,once
CATSENRSSTNEKLFF,TGTGCCACCAGTGAGAACAGGTCCTCAACTAATGAAAAACTGTTTTTT,TRBV24-1,NA,TRBJ1-4,NA
CASSLWEFQGNTGELFF,TGTGCCAGCAGCCTGTGGGAATTCCAGGGGAACACCGGGGAGCTGTTTTTT,TRBV7-6,NA,TRBJ2-2,NA
CSVRVTLGTDTQYF,TGCAGCGTTAGAGTAACCCTTGGCACAGATACGCAGTATTTT,TRBV29-1,NA,TRBJ2-3,NA
CASSPQMNTEAFF,TGTGCCAGCAGCCCCCAGATGAACACTGAAGCTTTCTTT,TRBV5-5,NA,TRBJ1-1,NA
CASSLRAGPYNEQFF,TGTGCCAGCAGTTTACGGGCGGGGCCCTACAATGAGCAGTTCTTC,TRBV27,NA,TRBJ2-1,NA
CAWSVRAGSSVYGYTF,TGTGCCTGGAGTGTAAGGGCAGGGTCCTCAGTCTATGGCTACACCTTC,TRBV30,NA,TRBJ1-2,NA
CATLQGVYTEAFF,TGTGCCACCCTCCAGGGGGTTTACACTGAAGCTTTCTTT,TRBV6-5,TRBD1,TRBJ1-1,NA
CASSPPSGQLNTGELFF,TGTGCCAGCTCACCACCGTCGGGACAGCTGAACACCGGGGAGCTGTTTTTT,TRBV18,TRBD1,TRBJ2-2,NA
CSAPLAPTTTDTQYF,TGCAGCGCCCCGCTAGCACCGACAACCACAGATACGCAGTATTTT,TRBV29-1,NA,TRBJ2-3,NA
CASRRRRGTGAYSNQPQHF,TGTGCCAGCAGACGCAGACGAGGGACAGGAGCTTATAGCAATCAGCCCCAGCATTTT,TRBV3-1/TRBV3-2,TRBD1,TRBJ1-5,NA
CATSDRRAGVGTGELFF,TGTGCCACCAGTGACCGACGAGCGGGAGTGGGCACCGGGGAGCTGTTTTTT,TRBV24-1,TRBD2,TRBJ2-2,NA
CASSLWTSSYEQYF,TGTGCCAGCAGCCTCTGGACTAGTTCATACGAGCAGTACTTC,TRBV3-1/TRBV3-2,TRBD2,TRBJ2-7,NA
CASSVGQPNTEAFF,TGTGCCAGCAGTGTCGGACAGCCGAACACTGAAGCTTTCTTT,TRBV2,NA,TRBJ1-1,NA
CAIRGQGNTEAFF,TGTGCCATCAGGGGACAGGGGAACACTGAAGCTTTCTTT,TRBV10-3,TRBD1,TRBJ1-1,NA
CASSLARGDQYEQYF,TGCGCCAGCAGCTTGGCGCGGGGGGATCAGTACGAGCAGTACTTC,TRBV5-1,TRBD2,TRBJ2-7,NA
CASRQINTGELFF,TGTGCCAGTAGACAGATAAACACCGGGGAGCTGTTTTTT,TRBV19,NA,TRBJ2-2,NA
CATGGVDTEAFF,TGTGCCACGGGGGGGGTGGACACTGAAGCTTTCTTT,TRBV25-1,NA,TRBJ1-1,NA
CATSVGTVRSGANVLTF,TGTGCCACCAGCGTCGGGACAGTGCGCTCTGGGGCCAACGTCCTGACTTTC,TRBV15,TRBD1,TRBJ2-6,once
CAGNGGREQYF,TGCGCCGGTAACGGGGGTCGCGAGCAGTACTTC,TRBV5-1,NA,TRBJ2-7,NA
CATSDTGTHEQYF,TGTGCCACCAGTGATACAGGGACCCACGAGCAGTACTTC,TRBV24-1,NA,TRBJ2-7,once
CASSPLSGGLGEQFF,TGTGCCAGCTCACCACTTAGCGGGGGTCTAGGGGAGCAGTTCTTC,TRBV18,TRBD2,TRBJ2-1,NA
CATSRLDTGGAFF,TGTGCCACCAGCAGACTTGACACAGGGGGAGCTTTCTTT,TRBV15,TRBD1,TRBJ1-1,NA
CSVEDGSGRFYNEQFF,TGCAGCGTTGAAGATGGTAGCGGGAGGTTCTACAATGAGCAGTTCTTC,TRBV29-1,TRBD2,TRBJ2-1,NA
CASPTGLLVTDTQYF,TGTGCCAGCCCAACGGGACTGCTAGTCACAGATACGCAGTATTTT,TRBV2,NA,TRBJ2-3,once
CASSLRRTAGHGYTF,TGTGCCAGCAGTTTAAGGAGGACAGCTGGGCATGGCTACACCTTC,TRBV27,NA,TRBJ1-2,NA
CAWSVPPTSEPYEQYF,TGTGCCTGGAGTGTACCCCCCACTAGCGAACCCTACGAGCAGTACTTC,TRBV30,TRBD2,TRBJ2-7,NA
CASSLGVAPFEQYF,TGCGCCAGCAGCTTGGGGGTAGCTCCTTTTGAGCAGTACTTC,TRBV5-1,NA,TRBJ2-7,few
CATQRDQDSAYEQYF,TGTGCCACCCAAAGGGATCAGGACAGCGCCTACGAGCAGTACTTC,TRBV15,NA,TRBJ2-7,NA